The 19 T cell receptor beta chains reported below all come from one sample, sequenced in a study of T-cell memory formation after mild COVID-19. Using its own MiXCR run on the 5' RACE reads, TCRdb lists one record per CDR3 protein. The table records about 180,000 distinct CDR3 sequences, roughly 17% of them present only once. The sequenced sample was PBMCs or a T cell subset sorted from them (not recorded which). The receptors were gathered from an adult woman who had mild COVID-19 (a few samples of this study predate the infection). Cell type and time point are not known.

The V and J genes are TRBV5-1 and TRBJ2-1, with D unclear. The CDR3 spans 14 residues. The V gene lost 5 bases and the J gene lost 3 bases, with 12 bases spanning the gap. Germline V CDR1 and CDR2: SGHRS, YFSETQ. CDR3 DNA: TGCGCCAGCAGTTCCAGCGAGTTCTACAATGAGCAGTTCTTC. It specifies CASSSSEFYNEQFF. Variable domain in full (rest from reference TRBV5-1 and TRBJ2-1): KAGVTQTPRYLIKTRGQQVTLSCSPISGHRSVSWYQQTPGQGLQFLFEYFSETQRNKGNFPGRFSGRQFSNSRSEMNVSTLELGDSALYLCASSSSEFYNEQFFGPGTRLTVL.

This clonotype has just a few counts. The chain couples TRBV24-1 to TRBJ2-1; no definite D call. V shed 1 base and J shed 8 bases, with 20 bases lying between them. Per germline, CDR1 KGHDR and CDR2 SFDVKD. The CDR3 extends over 17 amino acids. As DNA, the CDR3 is TGTGCCACCAGTGATTTAGGCCCCGGGCCCTTGGGGTATGAGCAGTTCTTC. Protein: CATSDLGPGPLGYEQFF.

This clonotype turned up a few times. The chain uses TRBV12-3 or TRBV12-4 and TRBJ2-7; maybe TRBD2 (5 bases). V lost 0 bases to trimming and J lost 2 bases, with 5 bases between them. The CDR3 has 13 amino acids. DNA for the CDR3: TGTGCCAGCAGTTTAGCGGAGGCCTACGAGCAGTACTTC. Its protein product is CASSLAEAYEQYF.

The gene calls are TRBV20-1 and TRBJ1-6; 7 nucleotides agree with TRBD1. CDR3 length equals 13 residues. The germline V gene encodes CDR1 DFQATT and CDR2 SNEGSKA (reference sequence). V was pared by 5 bases and J by 7 bases, with 5 bases of the junction left unmatched. CDR3 nucleotides: TGCAGTGCTCAGGGGGTTCTGAATTCACCCCTCCACTTT. It translates to CSAQGVLNSPLHF.

This clonotype was counted only a few times. The rearrangement links TRBV6-2 or TRBV6-3 to TRBJ2-7; TRBD1 might be the D (7 bases). CDR1 is MNHEY and CDR2 is SVGEGT in the germline V gene. V was pared by 2 bases and J by 0 bases, with 11 bases between. This CDR3 has 15 residues. CDR3 nucleotide sequence: TGTGCCAGCAGTTACGGCGGGACAGCCTCCTACGAGCAGTACTTC. Protein product: CASSYGGTASYEQYF.

The chain joins TRBV30 to TRBJ1-1, with D uncertain. The CDR3 is made up of 14 amino acids. CDR1 is GTSNPN, CDR2 SVGIG, per germline (reference sequence). V shed 0 bases and J shed 6 bases, with 14 bases lying between them. For the CDR3, the DNA is TGTGCCTGGAGTGTACGAGCCGTCGGCGCTGAAGCTTTCTTT. This codes for CAWSVRAVGAEAFF.

Many counts were recorded for this clonotype. This rearrangement joins TRBV7-3 to TRBJ2-2, with D tentatively TRBD1 or TRBD2 (6 bases each). The CDR3 sequence is 16 residues long. In germline, CDR1 is SGHTA, CDR2 FQGTGA. V lost 2 bases and J 4 bases, leaving 14 bases between the germline ends. CDR3 region: CASSLYGGRSTGELFF. As DNA, the CDR3 is TGTGCCAGCAGCTTATATGGGGGGCGCAGCACCGGGGAGCTGTTTTTT.

This clonotype was recorded many times. The chain couples TRBV5-6 to TRBJ2-4; 8 bases align to TRBD1. This CDR3 has 14 residues. The trim removed 6 bases at V and 1 base at J, leaving 3 bases unmatched. Germline V gives CDR1 SGHDT, CDR2 YYEEEE. CDR3 sequence (DNA): TGTGCCAGCAAGAGGACAGGGGCCAAAAACATTCAGTACTTC. Protein: CASKRTGAKNIQYF.

This clonotype occurred a few times. This chain uses TRBV12-2 with TRBJ2-7. TRBV12-2 is noted as a pseudogene. This CDR3 spans 15 amino acids. The CDR3 protein is CASRSMPDDSYEQYF. DNA of the CDR3: TGTGCAAGTCGCTCCATGCCCGACGACTCCTACGAGCAGTACTTC.

About this clonotype itself: A read error may account for a junction end that differs from germline. This chain links TRBV7-9 with TRBJ2-3; D is undetermined. This CDR3 contains 14 residues. Germline CDR1 and CDR2: SEHNR and FQNEAQ (reference sequence). The DNA of the CDR3 is TGTGCCAGCAGCTTGCGGCTGCACACAGATACGAAGTATTTT. Translated, it gives CASSLRLHTDTKYF. The entire variable domain, with the rest obtained from reference TRBV7-9 and TRBJ2-3, is as follows: DTGVSQNPRHKITKRGQNVTFRCDPISEHNRLYWYRQTLGQGPEFLTYFQNEAQLEKSRLLSDRFSAERPKGSFSTLEIQRTEQGDSAMYLCASSLRLHTDTKYFGPGTRLTVL.

This clonotype has only a few counts. The rearrangement uses TRBV20-1 and TRBJ2-1; D perhaps matches TRBD1 (5 bases). CDR3 length: 13 residues. Trimming removed 6 bases at V and 5 bases at J, with 14 bases between. Germline V gene lookup returns CDR1 DFQATT and CDR2 SNEGSKA (reference sequence). This CDR3 reads CSAPTRAHNEQFF. The CDR3 DNA sequence: TGCAGTGCCCCGACCAGGGCCCACAATGAGCAGTTCTTC.

This clonotype turned up a few times. The chain links TRBV18 to TRBJ2-5; D possibly corresponds to TRBD2 (6 bases). V lost 4 bases, J lost 4 bases, and 10 bases lay in between. Germline values: CDR1 KGHSH, CDR2 LQKENI. The length of the CDR3 is 13 residues. The CDR3 protein is CASSRGERETQYF. CDR3 coding DNA: TGTGCCAGCTCACGGGGGGAGCGAGAGACCCAGTACTTC.

This clonotype was detected a few times. V and J are TRBV7-8 and TRBJ1-1; TRBD1 might be the D (6 bases). Trimming stripped 1 base from V and 2 bases from J, with 17 bases between. CDR1 and CDR2 (germline): SGHVS, FQNEAQ. This CDR3 spans 17 amino acids. The CDR3 nucleotides are TGTGCCAGCAGCTTAGAACAGGGTTTGTTTCAAAACACTGAAGCTTTCTTT. It is translated as CASSLEQGLFQNTEAFF.

The chain links TRBV7-9 to TRBJ2-5, with 9 bases that match TRBD1. The germline gives CDR1 SEHNR, CDR2 FQNEAQ (reference sequence). The CDR3 is 14 amino acids. Germline trimming cut 4 bases from V and 1 base from J; bases unmatched to any gene: 1. CDR3 sequence: CASSWGQGQETQYF. As DNA, the CDR3 is TGTGCCAGCAGCTGGGGACAGGGCCAAGAGACCCAGTACTTC.

The chain has TRBV29-1 and TRBJ2-7, with TRBD2 matching 15 bases. This CDR3 is built from 15 residues. Germline-derived CDR1 and CDR2 are SQVTM and ANQGSEA. V shed 5 bases, J shed 4 bases, and the junction held 6 bases outside the gene matches. The CDR3 here is CSVTGLAGGMYEQYF. CDR3 nucleotide sequence: TGCAGCGTTACTGGACTAGCGGGAGGGATGTACGAGCAGTACTTC.

The table lists this clonotype with many counts. This chain connects TRBV20-1 to TRBJ2-7; 8 positions agree with TRBD1. V was clipped by 0 bases and J by 3 bases; unmatched bases: 4. The CDR3 is 14 amino acids. CDR1 DFQATT and CDR2 SNEGSKA come from the germline V gene (reference sequence). This chain's CDR3 is CSARDSGTGYEQYF. Here the CDR3 DNA reads TGCAGTGCTAGAGATTCCGGGACAGGCTACGAGCAGTACTTC.

This chain uses TRBV10-3 with TRBJ1-1; D remains unclear. The V and J ends lost 6 bases and 4 bases respectively, with 9 bases between them. Germline values: CDR1 ENHRY, CDR2 SYGVKD. This CDR3 comprises 12 residues. CDR3 amino acids: CAISEGRTEAFF. In DNA, the CDR3 is TGTGCCATCAGCGAAGGACGCACTGAAGCTTTCTTT.

V usage is TRBV18 and J usage is TRBJ1-5; the D gene is possibly TRBD1 (6 bases). Germline V lookup: CDR1 KGHSH, CDR2 LQKENI. The CDR3 covers 13 residues. Trimming shortened V by 0 bases and J by 11 bases, and 11 bases separated the two germline ends. CDR3 amino acids: CASSPPDSRAQHF. The CDR3, as DNA: TGTGCCAGCTCACCACCGGACAGCCGGGCCCAGCATTTT.

Here the CDR3 reads CSARKGGAYEQYF. For the CDR3, the DNA is TGCAGTGCTAGAAAGGGCGGGGCCTACGAGCAGTACTTC. This rearrangement joins TRBV20-1 to TRBJ2-7; weak D call: TRBD2 (6 bases). Trimming shortened V by 2 bases and J by 2 bases, and 10 bases separated the two germline ends. The CDR3 loop spans 13 amino acids. Looked up from germline, CDR1 is DFQATT and CDR2 is SNEGSKA (reference sequence).